What follows are 21 T cell receptor beta chains derived from one specimen sequenced in a study of vaccination and CD4 T cells after COVID-19. The Oncomine TCR Beta short-read assay sequenced DNA from cultured CD4+ T cells. TCRdb called the PCR reads again in MiXCR, with one record for every CDR3 protein. The data contain 10,000 to 15,000 distinct CDR3 sequences, roughly 41% of them singletons. Treatment: approximately 11-day PBMC culture with coronavirus spike peptide pools or control peptides (ViraFEST assay). Their antigens are not known. The starting material was CD4+ T cells from blood, cultured in vitro, obtained before SARS-CoV-2 vaccination. Every receptor here comes from a human donor who had recovered from COVID-19.

With respect to this clonotype: The junction shows a germline mismatch at one end, possibly a read error. The rearrangement links TRBV20-1 to TRBJ1-4; possible D gene TRBD1, 5 bases. Germline V lookup: CDR1 DFQATT, CDR2 SNEGSKA (reference sequence). CDR3 length: 15 amino acids. The CDR3 is CSARAGEATNEKLLF. The CDR3, as DNA: TGCAGTGCTAGAGCGGGGGAGGCAACTAATGAAAAACTGCTTTTT.

The chain uses TRBV5-1 and TRBJ1-6; 10 positions match TRBD1. V was pared by 2 bases and J by 7 bases, with 6 bases of the junction left unmatched. CDR1 and CDR2 from the germline V gene are SGHRS and YFSETQ. This CDR3 contains 16 residues. The CDR3 loop is CASSFYPGQGNSPLHF. The CDR3 DNA reads TGCGCCAGCAGCTTTTATCCGGGACAGGGGAATTCACCCCTCCACTTT.

The rearrangement uses TRBV6-5 and TRBJ1-2, with unresolved D. Germline V gene sequence: CDR1 MNHEY, CDR2 SVGAGI. CDR3 length: 15 amino acids. The germline V and J ends were trimmed by 2 bases and 2 bases, with 12 bases remaining between them. DNA for the CDR3: TGTGCCAGCAGTTACGGGCCAACCCTCAACTATGGCTACACCTTC. It codes for CASSYGPTLNYGYTF.

The rearrangement joins TRBV23-1 to TRBJ2-1; 11 nucleotides agree with TRBD2. TRBV23-1 is reported as an ORF; its role is uncertain. The J segment lost 4 bases and the V segment lost 10 bases, leaving 6 bases of the junction unmatched. The CDR3 spans 14 residues. CDR3 in DNA: TGCGCCAACTTTAGCGGGAGGGCGTACAATGAGCAGTTCTTC. Amino acids: CANFSGRAYNEQFF.

The chain has TRBV20-1 and TRBJ1-1; D is undetermined. Germline CDR1 is DFQATT and CDR2 is SNEGSKA (reference sequence). The V and J ends lost 6 bases and 2 bases respectively, with 19 bases between them. The length of the CDR3 is 15 residues. CDR3 in amino acids: CSARPLPGENTEAFF. The CDR3 DNA follows: TGCAGTGCCAGACCACTCCCGGGAGAAAACACTGAAGCTTTCTTT.

J is TRBJ2-7 and V is TRBV10-3; possible D gene TRBD2, 6 bases. V dropped 4 bases and J dropped 3 bases, with 7 bases sitting between them. The CDR3 runs to 12 residues. CDR1 is ENHRY and CDR2 is SYGVKD in the germline V gene. For the CDR3, the DNA is TGTGCCATCAGTGGGGGGGACTACGAGCAGTACTTC. As protein: CAISGGDYEQYF.

The chain carries TRBV20-1 and TRBJ1-2; unclear D gene. This CDR3 region has 12 residues. V dropped 3 bases and J dropped 8 bases, with 13 bases sitting between them. The germline CDR1 and CDR2 sequences are DFQATT and SNEGSKA (reference sequence). The CDR3 nucleotides read TGCAGTGCTAGGGCGGGAACCTCGGGCTACACCTTC. Translating gives CSARAGTSGYTF.

This clonotype appeared a few times. The chain recombines TRBV11-3 with TRBJ1-2; no definite D call. Germline V gene sequence: CDR1 SGHNT, CDR2 YENEEA. Trimming shortened V by 5 bases and J by 5 bases, and 12 bases separated the two germline ends. CDR3 length equals 13 residues. The CDR3 loop is CASSGRTDYGYTF. The DNA for the CDR3 is TGTGCCAGCAGCGGACGGACGGATTATGGCTACACCTTC. Variable domain in full (rest from reference TRBV11-3 and TRBJ1-2): EAGVVQSPRYKIIEKKQPVAFWCNPISGHNTLYWYLQNLGQGPELLIRYENEEAVDDSQLPKDRFSAERLKGVDSTLKIQPAELGDSAVYLCASSGRTDYGYTFGSGTRLTVV.

The chain has TRBV7-2 and TRBJ2-1; D remains unclear. This CDR3 is built from 14 residues. Germline assignment: CDR1 SGHTA and CDR2 FQGNSA. Trimming took off 5 bases at V and 6 bases at J, with 14 bases between the two ends. CDR3 in DNA: TGTGCCAGCAGCCCCGTTGATGTGGGCAATGAGCAGTTCTTC. Translating gives CASSPVDVGNEQFF.

Turning to this clonotype: Being one base from a much bigger clone, this may be a read error. The chain has TRBV20-1 and TRBJ1-5; possible D gene TRBD1, 6 bases. This CDR3 has 14 amino acids. Trimming shortened V by 6 bases and J by 2 bases, and 14 bases separated the two germline ends. Germline CDR1 reads DFQATT; CDR2 reads SNEGSKA (reference sequence). For the CDR3, the DNA is TGCAGTGCCGTGGGGGGCAGGGGCAATCAGCCCCAGCATTTT. It codes for CSAVGGRGNQPQHF.

V gene TRBV6-5 combines with J gene TRBJ1-1, with D perhaps matching TRBD1 (5 bases). The CDR3 is made up of 15 amino acids. The V end was cut by 2 bases, the J end by 2 bases, with 12 bases between. Germline loops: CDR1 MNHEY, CDR2 SVGAGI. In DNA, the CDR3 is TGTGCCAGCAGTTACGAGGACAAACCAAACACTGAAGCTTTCTTT. Translating gives CASSYEDKPNTEAFF.

This clonotype was found a few times. The J gene is TRBJ2-5, the V gene TRBV5-4; D might be TRBD1 or TRBD2, each matching 5 bases. Germline loops: CDR1 SGHNT, CDR2 YYREEE (reference sequence). V lost 0 bases to trimming and J lost 9 bases, with 18 bases between them. The CDR3 sequence is 15 residues long. The CDR3 nucleotides are TGTGCCAGCAGCTTGGCCCCAAAAGGGTCGGGGCCCCAGTACTTC. This sequence encodes CASSLAPKGSGPQYF.

The genes are TRBV10-3 and TRBJ1-5; D may be TRBD1 (5 bases). This CDR3 comprises 14 residues. The V gene lost 0 bases and the J gene lost 7 bases, with 10 bases spanning the gap. The germline V gene has CDR1 ENHRY and CDR2 SYGVKD. The CDR3 DNA is TGTGCCATCAGTGAGTCGGGGGAGGGACAGCCCCAGCATTTT. It encodes CAISESGEGQPQHF.

The chain uses TRBV19 and TRBJ2-5; D gene uncertain. Germline assignment: CDR1 LNHDA and CDR2 SQIVND (reference sequence). Trimming left V 4 bases short and J 5 bases short, with 11 bases between. CDR3 length: 13 amino acids. The CDR3: CASSRGEAETQYF. The DNA of the CDR3 is TGTGCCAGTAGTAGGGGTGAAGCGGAGACCCAGTACTTC.

The genes are TRBV19 and TRBJ2-3; 10 bases are a match to TRBD1. The germline gives CDR1 LNHDA, CDR2 SQIVND (reference sequence). CDR3 length equals 17 residues. The junction had 9 bases not matched to a gene; V was cut back by 2 bases and J by 4 bases. CDR3 DNA sequence: TGTGCCAGTAGTATAAACATAGGGACAGGGGATCCAGATACGCAGTATTTT. This gives the protein CASSINIGTGDPDTQYF.

The chain employs TRBV2 and TRBJ2-7; 8 bases match TRBD1. Looked up from germline, CDR1 is SNHLY and CDR2 is FYNNEI. The CDR3 is made up of 15 amino acids. J gave up 0 bases and V 6 bases, and 7 bases lay outside the gene matches. CDR3 sequence reads: CASSRDRGLSYEQYF. DNA of the CDR3: TGTGCCAGCAGCCGAGACAGGGGCCTCTCCTACGAGCAGTACTTC.

This rearrangement joins TRBV10-2 to TRBJ1-6, with D unclear. V shed 7 bases and J shed 5 bases, with 18 bases lying between them. Germline CDR1 and CDR2: WSHSY and SAAADI. The CDR3 length is 16 residues. CDR3 coding DNA: TGCGCCAGCACATACAGATTCTCCGGGAATAATTCACCCCTCCACTTT. Amino acids: CASTYRFSGNNSPLHF.

The chain carries TRBV11-2 and TRBJ1-2; 8 bases match TRBD1. The CDR3 runs to 15 residues. Unmatched junction bases numbered 4, after V lost 1 base and J lost 3 bases. Looked up from germline, CDR1 is SGHAT and CDR2 is FQNNGV. The DNA of the CDR3 is TGTGCCAGCAGCTTAGGGACAGGGCGAGACTATGGCTACACCTTC. This sequence encodes CASSLGTGRDYGYTF.

This clonotype was seen only a few times. This sequence joins TRBV6-4 and TRBJ1-2; D possibly corresponds to TRBD1 (5 bases). V dropped 2 bases and J dropped 5 bases, with 15 bases sitting between them. The CDR3 consists of 15 residues. Germline V gives CDR1 MRHNA, CDR2 SNTAGT. The CDR3 is CASSDGETDGYGYTF. In DNA form, the CDR3 reads TGTGCCAGCAGTGACGGAGAGACAGACGGATATGGCTACACCTTC.

The chain carries TRBV12-3 or TRBV12-4 and TRBJ2-7, with D possibly matching TRBD1 (5 bases). The CDR3 covers 13 residues. With 7 bases removed from V and 4 bases from J, the gap between germline ends came to 14 bases. This CDR3 is CASTGGAWYEQYF. The CDR3 DNA is TGTGCCAGCACCGGTGGGGCTTGGTACGAGCAGTACTTC.

A few counts support this clonotype. The rearrangement joins TRBV7-8 to TRBJ1-2; a weak D match, TRBD1 (5 bases). V was cut by 4 bases and J by 4 bases, with 19 bases left in between. The V gene's germline CDR1 is SGHVS and CDR2 FQNEAQ. CDR3 length: 16 residues. The CDR3 DNA sequence: TGTGCCAGCAGCTCCTACGAAGACAGAGCCTTCTATGGCTACACCTTC. Amino acid sequence: CASSSYEDRAFYGYTF.